This TCR beta chain was documented in a study of T cell repertoires in cytomegalovirus infection. Background on the study: Shared public TCR beta signatures pointed to both CMV infection and a matching HLA type. Findings of the study overall: Summed frequency of public TCR beta families distinguished CMV carriers with the relevant HLA. HLA-C-restricted, CMV-specific TCR beta clonotypes were dominant ex vivo.

This clonotype appeared many times. Its antigen remains unknown. TCRdb passed the reads through MiXCR, listing each CDR3 protein once. This sample has some 300,000 distinct CDR3 sequences, with roughly a tenth found just once. V was trimmed by 4 bases and J by 8 bases, leaving 19 bases between them. CDR3 length equals 15 residues. CDR1 is SGHTA, CDR2 FQGNSA, per germline. The V call is TRBV7-2, the J call TRBJ2-3; perhaps TRBD1 as D (6 bases). The TCR originated in a human donor in good health (CMV status not recorded). Some clones in this sample may be carry-over from other donors' samples. Sequencing was done on a sample of PBMCs. CDR3 amino acids: CASSWTVDRGTTQYF. DNA for the CDR3: TGTGCCAGCAGCTGGACAGTAGACAGAGGGACTACGCAGTATTTT.